The 23 T cell receptor beta chains presented below share a single source sample, sequenced in a study of blood T cell repertoires in COVID-19. Profiling relied on immunoSEQ multiplex PCR, and the TCRdb table lists in-frame clones only, not all of them. The data hold over 250,000 clones, with roughly 86% observed a single time. What was sequenced was PBMCs or T cells enriched from blood (not recorded which). The source of these receptors is a woman in her sixties who had recovered from COVID-19.

The gene calls are TRBV3-1 (or the pseudogene TRBV3-2) and TRBJ1-1; tentatively, D is TRBD1 (6 bases). CDR3 length: 11 residues. Germline V gene sequence: CDR1 LGHDT, CDR2 YNNKEL (reference sequence). V shed 1 base and J shed 10 bases, with 7 bases lying between them. For the CDR3, the DNA is TGTGCCAGCAGCCAAGCAGGGGTAGCTTTCTTT. Translating it yields CASSQAGVAFF.

The chain has TRBV5-8 and TRBJ1-5, with no clear D. From germline, CDR1 is SGHTS and CDR2 YDEGEE. This CDR3 has 16 amino acids. The germline V and J ends were trimmed by 5 bases and 1 base, with 16 bases remaining between them. CDR3 nucleotides: TGTGCCAGCAGACCTCGACAAGGAGGGAGCAATCAGCCCCAGCATTTT. It translates to CASRPRQGGSNQPQHF.

V gene TRBV30 combines with J gene TRBJ1-1; possibly TRBD1 for D (6 bases). Trimming removed 2 bases at V and 5 bases at J, with 15 bases between. Germline loops: CDR1 GTSNPN, CDR2 SVGIG (reference sequence). CDR3 length equals 14 residues. Here the CDR3 DNA reads TGTGCCTGGAGTCCAGGACAGCCCGGGACTGAAGCTTTCTTT. This codes for CAWSPGQPGTEAFF.

The chain links TRBV11-3 to TRBJ2-3, with D tentatively TRBD2 (7 bases). The germline gives CDR1 SGHNT, CDR2 YENEEA. CDR3 length equals 13 residues. Trimming left V 5 bases short and J 5 bases short, with 11 bases between. CDR3 nucleotide sequence: TGTGCCAGCAGCGGGGGGGCGGGAGATACGCAGTATTTT. Protein product: CASSGGAGDTQYF.

This clone was seen once. This sequence joins TRBV4-2 and TRBJ2-7; D call uncertain. Germline loops: CDR1 LGHNA, CDR2 YNFKEQ. CDR3 length: 14 residues. Trimming cost V 0 bases and J 1 base, with 7 bases left between them. For the CDR3, the DNA is TGTGCCAGCAGCCAAGATCCGTCTTCCTACGAGCAGTACTTC. This translates into CASSQDPSSYEQYF.

The chain links TRBV7-9 to TRBJ1-3; 7 nucleotides align to TRBD1. V was clipped by 6 bases and J by 2 bases; unmatched bases: 4. This CDR3 is built from 14 residues. The germline gives CDR1 SEHNR, CDR2 FQNEAQ (reference sequence). The CDR3 sequence is CASRVQGPGNTIYF. The CDR3 bases are TGTGCCAGCAGGGTACAGGGGCCTGGAAACACCATATATTTT.

This chain uses TRBV5-8 with TRBJ2-1, with TRBD2 identical over 10 bases. Looked up from germline, CDR1 is SGHTS and CDR2 is YDEGEE. With 0 bases clipped from V and 8 bases from J, the junction kept 8 bases outside the gene matches. The CDR3 spans 16 residues. The CDR3 spells CASSLVRRLAGYEQFF. CDR3 in DNA: TGTGCCAGCAGCTTGGTACGGCGACTAGCGGGCTATGAGCAGTTCTTC.

The V gene is TRBV29-1, the J gene TRBJ2-7; TRBD2 agrees at 8 bases. CDR1 is SQVTM, CDR2 ANQGSEA, per germline. This CDR3 is built from 18 residues. Unmatched junction bases numbered 22, after V lost 3 bases and J lost 6 bases. CDR3 in amino acids: CSVETGGGGFGTISEQYF. CDR3 DNA: TGCAGCGTTGAGACCGGCGGCGGGGGGTTCGGGACTATCTCCGAGCAGTACTTC.

The chain carries TRBV28 and TRBJ1-2; D ambiguous. The germline V gene encodes CDR1 MDHEN and CDR2 SYDVKM. This CDR3 region has 13 residues. Trimming cost V 3 bases and J 3 bases, with 8 bases left between them. CDR3 sequence: CASSFGQDYGYTF. The CDR3 DNA sequence: TGTGCCAGCAGTTTTGGGCAGGACTATGGCTACACCTTC.

The chain combines TRBV30 with TRBJ2-3; TRBD2 matches 7 bases. Germline V lookup: CDR1 GTSNPN, CDR2 SVGIG (reference sequence). Germline trimming cut 3 bases from V and 3 bases from J; bases unmatched to any gene: 3. The CDR3 is 13 amino acids. Written as DNA, the CDR3 is TGTGCCTGGAGGCGGGAGAGGACAGATACGCAGTATTTT. It codes for CAWRRERTDTQYF.

V usage is TRBV7-3 and J usage is TRBJ2-1; 7 bases are a match to TRBD2. The V gene's germline CDR1 is SGHTA and CDR2 FQGTGA. V lost 5 bases to trimming and J lost 6 bases; unmatched junction nucleotides: 7. The CDR3 is made up of 14 amino acids. The CDR3 sequence: CASSRGDFFNEQFF. Written as DNA, the CDR3 is TGTGCCAGCAGCCGGGGGGACTTTTTCAATGAGCAGTTCTTC. Looking up the rest from reference TRBV7-3 and TRBJ2-1 gives the full variable domain: GAGVSQTPSNKVTEKGKYVELRCDPISGHTALYWYRQSLGQGPEFLIYFQGTGAADDSGLPNDRFFAVRPEGSVSTLKIQRTERGDSAVYLCASSRGDFFNEQFFGPGTRLTVL.

J is TRBJ1-2 and V is TRBV28; 9 bases are shared with TRBD1. CDR3 length: 15 amino acids. With V trimmed by 4 bases and J by 4 bases, 7 bases remained unmatched. Per germline, CDR1 MDHEN and CDR2 SYDVKM. CDR3 DNA: TGTGCCAGCAGTTCAGGACAGGGGTTTGCCTATGGCTACACCTTC. This sequence encodes CASSSGQGFAYGYTF.

The rearrangement links TRBV7-2 to TRBJ2-1; a weak D match, TRBD2 (6 bases). CDR1 is SGHTA and CDR2 is FQGNSA in the germline V gene. V lost 1 base and J 5 bases, leaving 15 bases between the germline ends. CDR3 length: 16 residues. Here the CDR3 reads CASSLVGLQKNNEQFF. Written as DNA, the CDR3 is TGTGCCAGCAGCTTAGTGGGACTCCAAAAAAACAATGAGCAGTTCTTC.

The chain recombines TRBV28 with TRBJ2-7; D might be TRBD1 (5 bases). This CDR3 comprises 13 residues. The V gene's germline CDR1 is MDHEN and CDR2 SYDVKM. Trimming pared 1 base from V and 4 bases from J, leaving 8 bases between. CDR3 protein: CASSLSRVYEQYF. The CDR3, as DNA: TGTGCCAGCAGTTTATCCAGGGTATACGAGCAGTACTTC.

This chain joins TRBV7-3 and TRBJ2-1, with 9 bases matching TRBD2. Germline assignment: CDR1 SGHTA and CDR2 FQGTGA. Germline trimming cut 5 bases from V and 8 bases from J; bases unmatched to any gene: 7. The CDR3 is 14 residues long. This CDR3 is CASSPGTSRDEQFF. The CDR3 nucleotides are TGTGCCAGCAGCCCAGGGACTAGCCGCGATGAGCAGTTCTTC. Supplemented by reference TRBV7-3 and TRBJ2-1, the full variable domain reads GAGVSQTPSNKVTEKGKYVELRCDPISGHTALYWYRQSLGQGPEFLIYFQGTGAADDSGLPNDRFFAVRPEGSVSTLKIQRTERGDSAVYLCASSPGTSRDEQFFGPGTRLTVL.

V usage is TRBV10-1 and J usage is TRBJ2-1; maybe TRBD2 (6 bases). Germline loops: CDR1 WNHNN, CDR2 SYGVQD (reference sequence). This CDR3 is 13 amino acids long. Trimming removed 2 bases from V and 7 bases from J, with 9 bases in between. This chain's CDR3 is CASSEGGWNEQFF. CDR3 DNA: TGCGCCAGCAGTGAGGGGGGGTGGAATGAGCAGTTCTTC.

The V and J genes are TRBV30 and TRBJ1-3, with 8 bases that match TRBD1. Per germline, CDR1 GTSNPN and CDR2 SVGIG (reference sequence). V shed 2 bases, J shed 4 bases, and the junction held 4 bases outside the gene matches. The CDR3 is 14 residues long. The chain's CDR3 is CAWSLTGAGNTIYF. The CDR3 DNA reads as TGTGCCTGGAGTCTGACAGGGGCGGGAAACACCATATATTTT.

The V call is TRBV9, the J call TRBJ1-6; 8 nucleotides align to TRBD1. CDR3 size: 15 residues. Germline V CDR1 and CDR2: SGDLS, YYNGEE. V gave up 2 bases and J gave up 10 bases; unmatched junction bases: 8. The CDR3 loop is CASSVGQGPQSPLHF. CDR3 nucleotides: TGTGCCAGCAGCGTTGGACAGGGACCTCAATCACCCCTCCACTTT. The whole variable domain, remainder taken from reference TRBV9 and TRBJ1-6, is DSGVTQTPKHLITATGQRVTLRCSPRSGDLSVYWYQQSLDQGLQFLIQYYNGEERAKGNILERFSAQQFPDLHSELNLSSLELGDSALYFCASSVGQGPQSPLHFGNGTRLTVT.

The genes are TRBV27 and TRBJ2-7; D is undetermined. CDR1 is MNHEY, CDR2 SMNVEV, per germline (reference sequence). V lost 6 bases to trimming and J lost 0 bases, with 3 bases between them. The CDR3 contains 11 residues. The CDR3 DNA reads as TGTGCCAGCAGGAGCTCCTACGAGCAGTACTTC. Translating gives CASRSSYEQYF.

The V gene is TRBV9, the J gene TRBJ2-7, with 8 bases matching TRBD1. V shed 1 base and J 4 bases; nucleotides not matched to a gene: 7. The CDR3 totals 15 residues. CDR1 and CDR2 from the germline V gene are SGDLS and YYNGEE. The CDR3 spells CASSVSVTGEYEQYF. In DNA, the CDR3 is TGTGCCAGCAGCGTATCGGTGACAGGGGAATACGAGCAGTACTTC.

The genes are TRBV4-2 and TRBJ2-7, with unresolved D. This CDR3 is built from 14 residues. CDR1 is LGHNA, CDR2 YNFKEQ, per germline. V gave up 3 bases and J gave up 0 bases, with 9 bases separating them. CDR3 region: CASSQGLSSYEQYF. CDR3 DNA: TGTGCCAGCAGCCAGGGCTTAAGCTCCTACGAGCAGTACTTC.

The CDR3 region is CSASFSGYNEQFF. CDR3 coding DNA: TGCAGTGCTAGTTTTTCCGGGTACAATGAGCAGTTCTTC. V and J are TRBV20-1 and TRBJ2-1; D not resolved. CDR3 length equals 13 residues. V was shortened by 3 bases and J by 4 bases, with 10 bases between the two germline ends. Per germline, CDR1 DFQATT and CDR2 SNEGSKA (reference sequence).

The V and J genes are TRBV19 and TRBJ1-5, with TRBD1 as a possible D gene (6 bases). CDR3 size: 14 residues. Germline V gene sequence: CDR1 LNHDA, CDR2 SQIVND (reference sequence). Trimming removed 5 bases from V and 0 bases from J, with 8 bases in between. The CDR3 nucleotides read TGTGCCAGTAGTCAGGGGAGTAGCAATCAGCCCCAGCATTTT. This translates into CASSQGSSNQPQHF.